The rows below give T cell receptor beta chains drawn from one sample of a study of regulatory T cells in long-lasting Graves disease. TCRdb reprocessed the multiplex PCR reads with MiXCR, giving one entry per CDR3 protein. This sample has around 300,000 distinct CDR3 sequences, with around 23% found just once. The specimen was peripheral blood mononuclear cells (PBMCs), collected when the disease was refractory, from a patient treated with antithyroid drugs. These receptors were taken from a female donor with Graves disease. Both conserved end residues are part of each CDR3. The D gene is left open where the match is weak. Expanded clones get a size class; other rows say once, few or many, or leave the size out.

j_call clone_size v_call d_call cdr3_nt cdr3_aa
TRBJ1-5 few TRBV19 . TGTGCCAGTAGTATAATCGAGGGGCGCAATCAGCCCCAGCATTTT CASSIIEGRNQPQHF
TRBJ1-5 few TRBV27 TRBD1 TGTGCCAGCAGTGAGACAGGGCCCTCTTTCCCCCAGCATTTT CASSETGPSFPQHF
TRBJ1-1 few TRBV18 . TGTGCCAGCTCACCACCAGGGGGTTTGACTGAAGCTTTCTTT CASSPPGGLTEAFF
TRBJ2-1 . TRBV5-1 . TGCGCCAGCAGCTTGGATTGGTTCCAGCCCTCATACAATGAGCAGTTCTTC CASSLDWFQPSYNEQFF
TRBJ2-3 . TRBV7-8 . TGTGCCAGCAGCTTATGGGGGGGCACCCACACAGATACGCAGTATTTT CASSLWGGTHTDTQYF
TRBJ2-7 . TRBV7-9 . TGTGCCAGCAGCTCCCTTAGATTCAGCTCCTACGAGCAGTACTTC CASSSLRFSSYEQYF
TRBJ2-7 many TRBV2 TRBD2 TGTGCCAGCCTCCTAGCGGGAGGGTCCTACGAGCAGTACTTC CASLLAGGSYEQYF
TRBJ1-4 many TRBV12-3/TRBV12-4 . TGTGCCAGCAGCGGCCAGATTGGAGTCGAAAAACTGTTTTTT CASSGQIGVEKLFF
TRBJ2-5 many TRBV24-1 . TGTGCCACCAGTGCTCGGACGTCCCAAGAGACCCAGTACTTC CATSARTSQETQYF
TRBJ2-5 many TRBV28 . TGTGCCAGCAGTTTTACCGCAGGGACCCAGTACTTC CASSFTAGTQYF
TRBJ1-1 . TRBV28 . TGTGCCAGCAGCCCGAGTTCGGGGGGGGACACTGAAGCTTTCTTT CASSPSSGGDTEAFF
TRBJ2-7 many TRBV9 . TGTGCCAGCAGCTCCCAAATGGGCACGGGCGGCGAGCAGTACTTC CASSSQMGTGGEQYF
TRBJ2-1 . TRBV28 TRBD2 TGTGCCAGCAGTCCTAGCGGGAGTCTCGACAATGAGCAGTTCTTC CASSPSGSLDNEQFF
TRBJ1-1 . TRBV3-1 . TGTGCCAGCAGCCAAGATCTGACACGGGGACGGGCTTTCTTT CASSQDLTRGRAFF
TRBJ2-7 few TRBV20-1 TRBD1 TGCAGTGCAAAGACAGGGGGGGGATCCTACGAGCAGTACTTC CSAKTGGGSYEQYF
TRBJ2-5 many TRBV7-8 . TGTGCCAGCAGCTCCCAAACTAGTATACTTGAGACCCAGTACTTC CASSSQTSILETQYF
TRBJ2-5 . TRBV29-1 . TGCAGCGTTGGTTCTGGACAGAAAAAAGAGACCCAGTACTTC CSVGSGQKKETQYF
TRBJ1-4 . TRBV7-2 . TGTGCCAGCAGCTTAGTACGGGGGGGAAGAGGAAAACTGTTTTTT CASSLVRGGRGKLFF
TRBJ2-7 . TRBV29-1 TRBD1 TGCAGCGCCGGACAGGGGGAAGGGGAGCAGTACTTC CSAGQGEGEQYF
TRBJ2-5 many TRBV30 TRBD2 TGTGCCTGGACTTGGCGGGAGAGGGAGACCCAGTACTTC CAWTWRERETQYF
TRBJ2-3 few TRBV11-2 . TGTGCCAGCAGCTTAGCATGGGCAGAAACAGATACGCAGTATTTT CASSLAWAETDTQYF
TRBJ2-7 once TRBV29-1 . TGCAGCGTTGAGCTCAGGGGGGGCAAAGCTAGCGAGCAGTACTTC CSVELRGGKASEQYF
TRBJ2-2 once TRBV6-2/TRBV6-3 TRBD1 TGTGCCAGCAGTCAGGGACAGGGGCCTATCGGGGAGCTGTTTTTT CASSQGQGPIGELFF
TRBJ1-6 . TRBV30 . TGTGCCTGGAGTGTACTAGGGGATAATTCACCCCTCCACTTT CAWSVLGDNSPLHF
TRBJ2-7 few TRBV5-8 . TGTGCCAGCGCGTCGGGGAGGTCGGAGCAGTACTTC CASASGRSEQYF
TRBJ2-1 . TRBV7-2 . TGTGCCAGCAAGGAGACTCACGAGCAGTTCTTC CASKETHEQFF
TRBJ1-2 many TRBV7-9 . TGTGCCAGCAGCTTAAGGGCAGCGAATTCTAACTATGGCTACACCTTC CASSLRAANSNYGYTF
TRBJ2-7 . TRBV5-6 . TGTGCCAGCAGCTTTCCAGGCAATAGAGGCTACGAGCAGTACTTC CASSFPGNRGYEQYF